The entry below gives a single T cell receptor beta chain sequence along with its context. Its antigen is not known. Genomic DNA, the template, was used for profiling of the TCR beta VDJ and CDR3. TCRdb called the reads again in MiXCR, with one record for every CDR3 protein. The repertoire includes tens of thousands of distinct CDR3 sequences, around three quarters of them detected once, and roughly 20% sits in the top ten. The data belong to a study of CD8+CD57+ T cells in acquired aplastic anemia. Findings of the study overall: Patients and controls shared 25 to 30 CD8+ CDR3 sequences, which appeared highly expressed in patients and within their immunodominant clones.

In germline, CDR1 is SNHLY, CDR2 FYNNEI. The germline V and J ends were trimmed by 3 bases and 2 bases, with 13 bases remaining between them. The CDR3 totals 15 residues. The chain employs TRBV2 and TRBJ1-2; possibly TRBD1 for D (6 bases). Sequencing was performed on sorted CD4+, CD8+, or CD8+CD57+ T cells (not recorded which) from PBMCs. The receptor was isolated from a human donor in good health, serving as a control. The CDR3 is CASSDPGDINYGYTF. CDR3 in DNA: TGTGCCAGCAGTGACCCAGGGGACATAAACTATGGCTACACCTTC. Full variable domain (missing parts from reference TRBV2 and TRBJ1-2): EPEVTQTPSHQVTQMGQEVILRCVPISNHLYFYWYRQILGQKVEFLVSFYNNEISEKSEIFDDQFSVERPDGSNFTLKIRSTKLEDSAMYFCASSDPGDINYGYTFGSGTRLTVV.